Presented here are 12 T cell receptor beta chains from one specimen sequenced in a study of Ad26.COV2.S vaccination and SARS-CoV-2 variants. Sample treatment: about 20 received Ad26.COV2.S at low or high dose, single or two shots; roughly 5 received placebo; per-sample allocation not given. Specimens were obtained on day 63 following the first vaccine or placebo injection. Clones were read by immunoSEQ multiplex PCR, and TCRdb kept only the in-frame ones, dropping some. The sample includes 330,000 or so clones, 85% to 90% of them seen just once. Sequenced material: peripheral blood, taken in a trial of Ad26.COV2.S vaccine versus placebo. Every receptor here comes from a person between 18 and 65 years old who received the Ad26.COV2.S COVID-19 vaccine or a placebo.

The gene calls are TRBV11-2 and TRBJ2-2, with a possible D match to TRBD2 (7 bases). The CDR3 has 18 amino acids. Trimming took 5 bases from V and 0 from J, leaving 19 bases between them. Germline values: CDR1 SGHAT, CDR2 FQNNGV. CDR3 sequence reads: CASSRGASGATNTGELFF. The DNA for the CDR3 is TGTGCCAGCAGCAGGGGGGCTAGCGGAGCTACGAACACCGGGGAGCTGTTTTTT.

V and J are TRBV7-3 and TRBJ2-1; D is possibly TRBD2 (6 bases). V was cut by 2 bases and J by 2 bases, with 10 bases left in between. This CDR3 spans 15 amino acids. CDR1 is SGHTA and CDR2 is FQGTGA in the germline V gene. CDR3 nucleotides: TGTGCCAGCAGCTTATCTAGCGCAGCCTACAATGAGCAGTTCTTC. This translates into CASSLSSAAYNEQFF.

CDR3 protein: CASSPDPWNNQPQHF. The CDR3 DNA reads TGCGCCAGCAGCCCCGACCCGTGGAACAATCAGCCCCAGCATTTT. The chain uses TRBV5-1 and TRBJ1-5; no clear D gene. The CDR3 is 15 amino acids. Trimming stripped 4 bases from V and 3 bases from J, with 14 bases between. Germline values: CDR1 SGHRS, CDR2 YFSETQ.

V usage is TRBV11-2 and J usage is TRBJ2-7, with D possibly being TRBD1 (5 bases). Germline V lookup: CDR1 SGHAT, CDR2 FQNNGV. The CDR3 totals 19 residues. V shed 5 bases and J shed 3 bases, with 29 bases lying between them. CDR3 in DNA: TGTGCCAGCAGCCTCCCCAGGGAATCTGAATCGGTGAAAAGCTACGAGCAGTACTTC. Encoded protein: CASSLPRESESVKSYEQYF. The whole variable domain, filled in from reference TRBV11-2 and TRBJ2-7, reads EAGVAQSPRYKIIEKRQSVAFWCNPISGHATLYWYQQILGQGPKLLIQFQNNGVVDDSQLPKDRFSAERLKGVDSTLKIQPAKLEDSAVYLCASSLPRESESVKSYEQYFGPGTRLTVT.

This chain uses TRBV2 with TRBJ1-5; the match to TRBD1 covers 11 bases. There are 15 residues in the CDR3. Germline V CDR1 and CDR2: SNHLY, FYNNEI. The V and J ends lost 7 bases and 6 bases, in that order; junction bases with no gene match: 8. CDR3 coding DNA: TGTGCCAGCACTATTGGGGGGACAGGGGGTCAGCCCCAGCATTTT. Its protein is CASTIGGTGGQPQHF.

The rearrangement joins TRBV3-1 (or the pseudogene TRBV3-2) to TRBJ2-5, with 9 bases that match TRBD2. The CDR3 totals 16 residues. The V and J ends lost 6 bases and 5 bases, in that order; junction bases with no gene match: 13. Germline V CDR1 and CDR2: LGHDT, YNNKEL (reference sequence). The CDR3 protein is CASSLMLAGVGETQYF. The CDR3 DNA sequence: TGTGCCAGCAGTCTTATGTTAGCGGGAGTGGGGGAGACCCAGTACTTC.

The chain recombines TRBV7-9 with TRBJ1-2, with a tentative D call TRBD1 (6 bases). This CDR3 comprises 14 residues. Trimming removed 2 bases at V and 7 bases at J, with 14 bases between. CDR1 and CDR2 from the germline V gene are SEHNR and FQNEAQ (reference sequence). The CDR3 region is CASSLFQGPSGYTF. The DNA of the CDR3 is TGTGCCAGCAGCTTATTTCAGGGGCCGAGTGGCTACACCTTC.

This chain joins TRBV4-3 and TRBJ1-4, with D possibly matching TRBD1 (5 bases). CDR1 and CDR2 (germline): LGHNA, YSLEER. V was trimmed by 4 bases and J by 2 bases, leaving 14 bases between them. This CDR3 has 16 amino acids. The CDR3 DNA follows: TGCGCCAGCAGCCCGGCGACAGATTGGACTAATGAAAAACTGTTTTTT. It translates to CASSPATDWTNEKLFF.

The chain employs TRBV30 and TRBJ1-2; D not resolved. This CDR3 is 14 amino acids long. Germline V lookup: CDR1 GTSNPN, CDR2 SVGIG (reference sequence). Trimming removed 2 bases at V and 0 bases at J, with 10 bases between. CDR3 amino acids: CAWSRQPTNYGYTF. The DNA of the CDR3 is TGTGCCTGGAGTCGGCAGCCAACTAACTATGGCTACACCTTC.

This chain uses TRBV28 with TRBJ1-5; no firm D call. Germline V CDR1 and CDR2: MDHEN, SYDVKM. This CDR3 region has 14 residues. V was pared by 10 bases and J by 4 bases, with 17 bases between. CDR3 bases: TGTGCCACTAGCGGGAAGAGGCTAAATCAGCCCCAGCATTTT. It is translated as CATSGKRLNQPQHF.

The chain employs TRBV7-2 and TRBJ2-1; D unclear. Germline loops: CDR1 SGHTA, CDR2 FQGNSA. The CDR3 is 13 residues long. Between the trimmed V and J ends, which lost 5 bases and 15 bases, there was a span of 20 bases. The CDR3 is CASSPSQDLKGFF. CDR3 DNA sequence: TGTGCCAGCAGCCCCTCCCAGGACCTTAAGGGGTTCTTC.

The V and J genes are TRBV25-1 and TRBJ2-3, with 15 bases identical to TRBD2. J was trimmed by 2 bases and V by 2 bases; bases with no gene match: 2. The germline CDR1 and CDR2 sequences are MGHDK and SYGVNS. The CDR3 has 17 amino acids. DNA of the CDR3: TGTGCCAGCAGTGAAGGGACTAGCGGGAGGAACACAGATACGCAGTATTTT. Its translation: CASSEGTSGRNTDTQYF. Variable domain in full (rest from reference TRBV25-1 and TRBJ2-3): EADIYQTPRYLVIGTGKKITLECSQTMGHDKMYWYQQDPGMELHLIHYSYGVNSTEKGDLSSESTVSRIRTEHFPLTLESARPSHTSQYLCASSEGTSGRNTDTQYFGPGTRLTVL.